The 26 T cell receptor beta chains below come from one sample, sequenced in a study of T-cell memory formation after mild COVID-19. Each CDR3 protein is one row after TCRdb ran MiXCR on the 5' RACE reads. This sample has under 550,000 distinct CDR3 sequences, with over 15% found just once. Sample: PBMCs or a T cell subset sorted from them (not recorded which). The receptor set was obtained from a man younger than 35 who had mild COVID-19 (a few samples of this study predate the infection). Cell type and time point are not known.

This clonotype was observed a handful of times. The chain joins TRBV4-1 to TRBJ2-3; 9 bases match TRBD2. This CDR3 contains 17 residues. Germline CDR1 reads MGHRA; CDR2 reads YSYEKL. Unmatched junction bases numbered 6, after V lost 0 bases and J lost 2 bases. In nucleotides, the CDR3 is TGCGCCAGCAGCCAAGATCGAACTAGCGGGTTCACAGATACGCAGTATTTT. Translating gives CASSQDRTSGFTDTQYF.

In this sample, this clonotype turned up many times. The chain uses TRBV12-3 or TRBV12-4 and TRBJ1-1, with D uncertain. The CDR3 runs 15 residues. The ends were cut back, 3 bases at V and 5 bases at J, with 16 bases in the middle. The CDR3: CASSLIEVLGTEAFF. The DNA for the CDR3 is TGTGCCAGCAGTTTGATCGAGGTACTTGGGACTGAAGCTTTCTTT.

This clonotype was observed a few times. V and J are TRBV27 and TRBJ2-2; TRBD1 matches 7 bases. CDR1 and CDR2 (germline): MNHEY, SMNVEV (reference sequence). The length of the CDR3 is 14 residues. The J segment lost 6 bases and the V segment lost 3 bases, leaving 4 bases of the junction unmatched. DNA of the CDR3: TGTGCCAGCAGTTTTCGTGACAGGGCCGGGGAGCTGTTTTTT. It is translated as CASSFRDRAGELFF.

This clonotype has more than one count but fewer than ten. The V and J genes are TRBV6-6 and TRBJ2-3; 12 positions agree with TRBD2. J gave up 1 base and V 5 bases, and 13 bases lay outside the gene matches. This CDR3 contains 19 residues. Germline CDR1 MNHNY, CDR2 SVGAGI (reference sequence). CDR3 in amino acids: CASSPLGLAGGLGTDTQYF. The CDR3, as DNA: TGTGCCAGCAGTCCCCTGGGGCTAGCGGGGGGGCTAGGCACAGATACGCAGTATTTT.

This chain uses TRBV4-3 with TRBJ2-1; 8 bases line up with TRBD2. The V and J ends lost 4 bases and 4 bases, in that order; junction bases with no gene match: 6. CDR3 length: 15 amino acids. Looked up from germline, CDR1 is LGHNA and CDR2 is YSLEER. The CDR3 loop reads CASSPIGGAYNEQFF. The DNA of the CDR3 is TGCGCCAGCAGCCCCATCGGGGGGGCGTACAATGAGCAGTTCTTC.

The chain has TRBV29-1 and TRBJ1-1; 8 bases are a match to TRBD1. Trimming cost V 7 bases and J 2 bases; bases outside gene matches: 3. Per the germline V gene, CDR1 is SQVTM and CDR2 is ANQGSEA. This CDR3 has 12 amino acids. CDR3: CSGTGGNTEAFF. The CDR3 DNA reads TGCAGCGGTACAGGGGGAAACACTGAAGCTTTCTTT.

This clonotype was seen a handful of times. This chain uses TRBV7-9 with TRBJ2-1; 12 bases are shared with TRBD1. The ends lost 5 bases at V and 5 bases at J; junction bases unmatched: 7. There are 16 residues in the CDR3. Germline V gene lookup returns CDR1 SEHNR and CDR2 FQNEAQ (reference sequence). This CDR3 reads CASSLSGTGGHNEQFF. The CDR3 region has the DNA TGTGCCAGCAGCCTATCCGGGACAGGGGGCCACAATGAGCAGTTCTTC.

This clonotype has more than one count but fewer than ten. This rearrangement joins TRBV29-1 to TRBJ1-2; D is uncertain. Per germline, CDR1 SQVTM and CDR2 ANQGSEA. This CDR3 has 11 residues. With 0 bases removed from V and 10 bases from J, the gap between germline ends came to 9 bases. CDR3 DNA sequence: TGCAGCGTTGAAGATCAGGACCTCTACACCTTC. Its translation: CSVEDQDLYTF.

This clonotype was seen more than once but under ten times. This chain joins TRBV29-1 and TRBJ1-6; 7 nucleotides agree with TRBD1. Germline CDR1 is SQVTM and CDR2 is ANQGSEA. The CDR3 runs to 14 residues. V lost 8 bases to trimming and J lost 14 bases; unmatched junction nucleotides: 18. CDR3 nucleotides: TGCAGCCCTTTCCCCCGGACAGGCCTCGGAGCCCTCCACTTT. The encoded protein is CSPFPRTGLGALHF.

V usage is TRBV5-1 and J usage is TRBJ1-3; TRBD1 might be the D (5 bases). Per the germline V gene, CDR1 is SGHRS and CDR2 is YFSETQ. V was trimmed by 4 bases and J by 0 bases, leaving 14 bases between them. CDR3 size: 16 residues. Written as DNA, the CDR3 is TGCGCCAGCAGCCGATCACAGGCGGCCTCTGGAAACACCATATATTTT. Translating gives CASSRSQAASGNTIYF.

This clonotype was seen more than once but under ten times. The genes are TRBV5-6 and TRBJ2-1, with 10 bases lining up with TRBD2. Trimming took 2 bases from V and 10 from J; bases not matched to a gene: 9. This CDR3 spans 15 amino acids. Germline CDR1 reads SGHDT; CDR2 reads YYEEEE. For the CDR3, the DNA is TGTGCCAGCAGCTTTGTCATAGCGGGGGGATCCGAGCAGTTCTTC. Translating it yields CASSFVIAGGSEQFF. Supplemented by reference TRBV5-6 and TRBJ2-1, the full variable domain reads DAGVTQSPTHLIKTRGQQVTLRCSPKSGHDTVSWYQQALGQGPQFIFQYYEEEERQRGNFPDRFSGHQFPNYSSELNVNALLLGDSALYLCASSFVIAGGSEQFFGPGTRLTVL.

In its sample, this clonotype was seen a few times. The chain combines TRBV12-3 or TRBV12-4 with TRBJ2-5; D uncertain. Deletions cut 6 bases from V and 1 base from J, with 12 bases between. The CDR3 has 14 amino acids. The CDR3 loop is CASSPGGVQETQYF. The CDR3 nucleotides read TGTGCCAGCAGCCCCGGCGGTGTCCAAGAGACCCAGTACTTC.

A few counts support this clonotype. The chain combines TRBV24-1 with TRBJ1-5; TRBD1 aligns across 11 bases. Germline V CDR1 and CDR2: KGHDR, SFDVKD. The CDR3 extends over 16 amino acids. V was pared by 2 bases and J by 4 bases, with 3 bases of the junction left unmatched. In nucleotides, the CDR3 is TGTGCCACCAGTGATTCGGGACAGGGGGAAAATCAGCCCCAGCATTTT. This gives the protein CATSDSGQGENQPQHF.

The CDR3 DNA reads as TGTGCCAGCAGCTTGAGCAAAGTCTTGGACACTGAAGCTTTCTTT. It specifies CASSLSKVLDTEAFF. The chain carries TRBV7-9 and TRBJ1-1; no clear D. Trimming shortened V by 3 bases and J by 3 bases, and 14 bases separated the two germline ends. CDR1 is SEHNR and CDR2 is FQNEAQ in the germline V gene (reference sequence). The CDR3 contains 15 residues.

The chain combines TRBV4-1 with TRBJ2-6; D is unclear. The CDR3 sequence is 17 residues long. Trimming took 1 base from V and 0 from J, leaving 10 bases between them. Germline V gene lookup returns CDR1 MGHRA and CDR2 YSYEKL. CDR3 DNA: TGCGCCAGCAGCCAAGGCGCTTGGGGCTCTGGGGCCAACGTCCTGACTTTC. The encoded protein is CASSQGAWGSGANVLTF.

In this sample, this clonotype turned up a few times. This chain links TRBV30 with TRBJ2-3, with D perhaps matching TRBD1 (5 bases). The germline CDR1 and CDR2 sequences are GTSNPN and SVGIG (reference sequence). The CDR3 loop spans 16 amino acids. V was pared by 4 bases and J by 0 bases, with 17 bases between. In DNA form, the CDR3 reads TGTGCCTGGATTGACGGACATAAGACTAGCACAGATACGCAGTATTTT. Translation: CAWIDGHKTSTDTQYF.

This clonotype was counted only a few times. The rearrangement joins TRBV11-2 to TRBJ1-1; D is possibly TRBD1 (5 bases). The CDR3 contains 13 residues. V was pared by 5 bases and J by 8 bases, with 15 bases between. CDR1 and CDR2 (germline): SGHAT, FQNNGV. This CDR3 reads CASSPSLRGEAFF. DNA of the CDR3: TGTGCCAGCAGCCCCTCATTGCGGGGGGAAGCTTTCTTT.

V is TRBV7-8 and J is TRBJ2-5, with D perhaps TRBD1 (6 bases). V gave up 4 bases and J gave up 3 bases, with 9 bases separating them. In germline, CDR1 is SGHVS, CDR2 FQNEAQ. The CDR3 is 13 residues long. CDR3 DNA sequence: TGTGCCAGCAGCTCAACAGGGAAAGAGACCCAGTACTTC. Its translation: CASSSTGKETQYF.

This clonotype was detected a few times. The chain couples TRBV7-2 to TRBJ2-1, with D tentatively TRBD1 or TRBD2 (6 bases each). CDR1 SGHTA and CDR2 FQGNSA come from the germline V gene. Trimming removed 4 bases from V and 5 bases from J, with 12 bases in between. The CDR3 is 14 residues long. The CDR3: CASSSRGVHNEQFF. Written as DNA, the CDR3 is TGTGCCAGCAGCTCAAGGGGGGTCCACAATGAGCAGTTCTTC.

This clonotype has a handful of counts. The J gene is TRBJ1-5, the V gene TRBV10-3; no reliable D call. The CDR3 extends over 12 amino acids. Germline-derived CDR1 and CDR2 are ENHRY and SYGVKD. Trimming stripped 5 bases from V and 3 bases from J, with 5 bases between. CDR3 nucleotides: TGTGCCATCAGTCAAGCCAATCAGCCCCAGCATTTT. It translates to CAISQANQPQHF.

The chain employs TRBV7-9 and TRBJ2-3; no clear D gene. In germline, CDR1 is SEHNR, CDR2 FQNEAQ (reference sequence). There are 12 residues in the CDR3. Between the trimmed V and J ends, which lost 4 bases and 8 bases, there was a span of 10 bases. CDR3 protein: CASSSVPGTQYF. The CDR3 nucleotides read TGTGCCAGCAGCTCGGTACCCGGTACGCAGTATTTT.

This chain connects TRBV7-2 to TRBJ2-5; TRBD2 matches 13 bases. Germline-derived CDR1 and CDR2 are SGHTA and FQGNSA. The CDR3 consists of 17 residues. J gave up 2 bases and V 0 bases, and 3 bases lay outside the gene matches. The CDR3, as DNA: TGTGCCAGCAGCTTAGCCCTACTAGCGGGGGGGCAAGAGACCCAGTACTTC. Protein: CASSLALLAGGQETQYF.

In this sample, this clonotype turned up a few times. This chain links TRBV27 with TRBJ2-7, with D tentatively TRBD2 (6 bases). Germline CDR1 reads MNHEY; CDR2 reads SMNVEV (reference sequence). CDR3 length: 16 residues. Trimming removed 3 bases from V and 7 bases from J, with 22 bases in between. The CDR3 sequence: CASSFAQAGLTGEQYF. The DNA for the CDR3 is TGTGCCAGCAGTTTCGCCCAGGCGGGACTTACGGGGGAGCAGTACTTC.

This clonotype was found many times. The V gene is TRBV5-1, the J gene TRBJ2-3; TRBD2 matches 11 bases. CDR1 SGHRS and CDR2 YFSETQ come from the germline V gene. The trim removed 0 bases at V and 3 bases at J, leaving 6 bases unmatched. The CDR3 is made up of 17 amino acids. The CDR3 spells CASSLAPGLAETDTQYF. CDR3 DNA: TGCGCCAGCAGCTTGGCCCCGGGACTAGCGGAAACAGATACGCAGTATTTT.

This clonotype was detected only a few times. The V call is TRBV7-6, the J call TRBJ1-4; D not resolved. The germline gives CDR1 SGHVS, CDR2 FNYEAQ. V lost 5 bases, J lost 10 bases, and 8 bases lay in between. This CDR3 has 11 amino acids. CDR3 sequence (DNA): TGTGCCAGCAGCGATCTAGGAAAACTGTTTTTT. Translating it yields CASSDLGKLFF.

The gene calls are TRBV24-1 and TRBJ2-2; D remains unclear. The length of the CDR3 is 13 residues. Germline V CDR1 and CDR2: KGHDR, SFDVKD. Trimming took 4 bases from V and 7 from J, leaving 9 bases between them. This chain's CDR3 is CATSDPPIGELFF. The CDR3 DNA follows: TGTGCCACCAGTGACCCTCCAATCGGGGAGCTGTTTTTT.